This TCR beta chain derives from a study of monozygotic twins with inflammatory bowel disease. CDR1 KGHSH and CDR2 LQKENI come from the germline V gene. The CDR3 loop spans 15 amino acids. After re-calling the 5' RACE reads, TCRdb lists one entry per CDR3 protein, DNA absent. This table lists about 300,000 distinct CDR3 sequences. This receptor was obtained from a human donor with ulcerative colitis or Crohn's disease, or a healthy co-twin of an affected twin (not recorded which). Specimen: blood. The gene calls are TRBV18 and TRBJ1-1; absent DNA, TCRdb's TRBD1 call cannot be checked. CDR3 loop: CASSPQPLGQAEAFF.